This T cell receptor beta chain was identified during a study of T cell responses to AZD1222 COVID-19 vaccine. TCRdb keeps only in-frame clones here, not all; method: immunoSEQ multiplex PCR. Altogether some 150,000 clones are present, about 92% being singletons, with the ten largest covering about 3.7%. The source is an adult who received the AZD1222 COVID-19 vaccine. Here the sequenced sample was peripheral blood, taken 28 days after the second AZD1222 dose.

Here the CDR3 DNA reads TGTGCCAGCAGCTTTCTCAGCGAGCAGTACTTC. This translates into CASSFLSEQYF. The chain recombines TRBV5-5 with TRBJ2-7; D unclear. The CDR3 spans 11 residues. In germline, CDR1 is SGHKS, CDR2 YYEKEE (reference sequence). The V gene lost 2 bases and the J gene lost 6 bases, with 6 bases spanning the gap.